The 30 T cell receptor beta chains listed next were all sequenced from one sample in a study of vaccination effects on CD4 cells after COVID-19. The data were produced by immunoSEQ multiplex PCR, yet TCRdb's version contains in-frame clones alone and is incomplete. The data hold 50,000 to 75,000 clones, with about 74% observed a single time. No antigens are known for them. When 10 to 11 days of culture had elapsed, CD4+ T cells were isolated. The material sequenced was CD4+ T cells from PBMCs cultured without peptide, taken before COVID-19 vaccination. These TCRs come from a human donor who received a COVID-19 vaccine.

The rearrangement links TRBV25-1 to TRBJ2-2; 9 bases are a match to TRBD1. CDR3 length: 14 amino acids. Germline V lookup: CDR1 MGHDK, CDR2 SYGVNS. V dropped 6 bases and J dropped 6; count of bases not matched to a gene: 5. The CDR3 DNA sequence: TGTGCCAGCAGAGGACAGGGGATCTCCGGGGAGCTGTTTTTT. This gives the protein CASRGQGISGELFF.

The chain carries TRBV3-1 (or the pseudogene TRBV3-2) and TRBJ1-2, with no clear D. Trimming removed 0 bases from V and 8 bases from J, with 13 bases in between. CDR3 size: 14 residues. CDR1 is LGHDT and CDR2 is YNNKEL in the germline V gene (reference sequence). CDR3 in amino acids: CASSQDRWEEGYTF. In nucleotides, the CDR3 is TGTGCCAGCAGCCAAGATAGGTGGGAAGAGGGCTACACCTTC.

The rearrangement uses TRBV6-2 or TRBV6-3 and TRBJ1-2; unclear D gene. The V gene's germline CDR1 is MNHEY and CDR2 SVGEGT. V was shortened by 2 bases and J by 7 bases, with 14 bases between the two germline ends. The CDR3 extends over 14 amino acids. In DNA, the CDR3 is TGTGCCAGCAGTTACATCGGGAAGGGCGGTGGCTACACCTTC. Translation gives CASSYIGKGGGYTF.

The chain recombines TRBV5-1 with TRBJ2-3; TRBD2 might be the D (5 bases). From germline, CDR1 is SGHRS and CDR2 YFSETQ. V lost 5 bases and J lost 0, with 13 bases in between. The CDR3 is made up of 15 amino acids. CDR3 DNA: TGCGCCAGCAGGGGAGTGGCGGATAGCACAGATACGCAGTATTTT. Protein sequence: CASRGVADSTDTQYF.

The chain uses TRBV7-2 and TRBJ1-4, with 8 nucleotides matching TRBD1. V shed 6 bases, J shed 7 bases, and the junction held 4 bases outside the gene matches. The CDR3 length is 13 residues. CDR1 and CDR2 from the germline V gene are SGHTA and FQGNSA. CDR3 sequence (DNA): TGTGCCAGCAGAGCAGACAGGGGTGAAAAACTGTTTTTT. Translation gives CASRADRGEKLFF. Variable domain in full (rest from reference TRBV7-2 and TRBJ1-4): GAGVSQSPSNKVTEKGKDVELRCDPISGHTALYWYRQSLGQGLEFLIYFQGNSAPDKSGLPSDRFSAERTGGSVSTLTIQRTQQEDSAVYLCASRADRGEKLFFGSGTQLSVL.

Here the CDR3 DNA reads TGTGCTAGTGGCCCCCGGGACAACGAGATGATAACCCAGTACTTC. Translation: CASGPRDNEMITQYF. The chain combines TRBV12-5 with TRBJ2-5; weak D call: TRBD1 (6 bases). In germline, CDR1 is LGHNT, CDR2 FRNRAP. The CDR3 spans 15 residues. V lost 6 bases, J lost 8 bases, and 22 bases lay in between.

The genes are TRBV24-1 and TRBJ2-1; D is ambiguous. CDR1 is KGHDR and CDR2 is SFDVKD in the germline V gene. Deletions cut 7 bases from V and 5 bases from J, with 11 bases between. There are 13 residues in the CDR3. CDR3 in DNA: TGTGCCACCAGCCGTGGCGGACACAATGAGCAGTTCTTC. Its translation is CATSRGGHNEQFF.

In this sample, this clone turned up once. This chain joins TRBV7-2 and TRBJ2-7; D is perhaps TRBD1 (5 bases). V was cut by 1 base and J by 1 base, with 11 bases left in between. CDR1 is SGHTA, CDR2 FQGNSA, per germline. The CDR3 consists of 15 residues. CDR3 nucleotide sequence: TGTGCCAGCAGCTTAGAGGCAGGGCGGTCCTACGAGCAGTACGTC. Residues: CASSLEAGRSYEQYV.

The J gene is TRBJ1-1, the V gene TRBV10-3, with a tentative D call TRBD1 (6 bases). The germline V and J ends were trimmed by 2 bases and 1 base, with 11 bases remaining between them. Germline assignment: CDR1 ENHRY and CDR2 SYGVKD. This CDR3 comprises 15 residues. CDR3 in DNA: TGTGCCATCAGTGAGACGACGGGGGCGAACACTGAAGCTTTCTTT. As protein: CAISETTGANTEAFF.

This chain joins TRBV4-1 and TRBJ1-2; TRBD1 matches at 7 bases. Germline assignment: CDR1 MGHRA and CDR2 YSYEKL. The J segment lost 6 bases and the V segment lost 1 base, leaving 8 bases of the junction unmatched. The CDR3 has 15 residues. DNA for the CDR3: TGCGCCAGCAGCCAAGCAGGACAGGTGGTCCATGGCTACACCTTC. Translated, it gives CASSQAGQVVHGYTF.

The chain uses TRBV2 and TRBJ2-3, with D unclear. This CDR3 has 13 residues. With 5 bases removed from V and 0 bases from J, the gap between germline ends came to 6 bases. CDR1 and CDR2 from the germline V gene are SNHLY and FYNNEI. DNA of the CDR3: TGTGCCAGCAGTCCTCCCAGCACAGATACGCAGTATTTT. Protein: CASSPPSTDTQYF.

This clone has a single count. This chain joins TRBV7-2 and TRBJ1-2; tentative D call: TRBD1 (6 bases). The CDR3 spans 14 residues. V was shortened by 1 base and J by 6 bases, with 12 bases between the two germline ends. CDR1 SGHTA and CDR2 FQGNSA come from the germline V gene. CDR3 in DNA: TGTGCCAGCAGCTTAGTACGGCAGGGGAATGGCTACACCTTC. Translating it yields CASSLVRQGNGYTF.

V gene TRBV2 combines with J gene TRBJ2-4; possible D gene TRBD1, 8 bases. Germline V gene lookup returns CDR1 SNHLY and CDR2 FYNNEI. This CDR3 has 14 amino acids. V lost 7 bases to trimming and J lost 7 bases, with 17 bases between them. DNA of the CDR3: TGTGCCAGCAACCCAACAGGGGGGGTTAACATTCAGTACTTC. It translates to CASNPTGGVNIQYF.

J is TRBJ2-7 and V is TRBV6-6; 9 bases agree with TRBD1. V lost 6 bases and J lost 4; bases outside the gene matches: 10. The germline gives CDR1 MNHNY, CDR2 SVGAGI (reference sequence). The CDR3 runs to 15 residues. The CDR3 loop reads CASREQGTGKYEQYV. CDR3 nucleotide sequence: TGTGCCAGCAGGGAACAGGGGACAGGGAAGTACGAGCAGTACGTC.

This clone showed up just once. The V gene is TRBV10-2, the J gene TRBJ2-7; 8 bases line up with TRBD2. Germline loops: CDR1 WSHSY, CDR2 SAAADI. There are 17 residues in the CDR3. V dropped 5 bases and J dropped 7; count of bases not matched to a gene: 19. DNA for the CDR3: TGCGCCAGCAGTATGGGCGGGGGGCCGAATTGGGAGAGGGAGCAGTACGTC. Its translation: CASSMGGGPNWEREQYV.

This clone was observed once. The J gene is TRBJ2-5, the V gene TRBV7-7; weak D call: TRBD2 (6 bases). V was clipped by 5 bases and J by 6 bases, with 13 bases between them. The CDR3 loop spans 13 amino acids. The V gene's germline CDR1 is SSHAT and CDR2 FNYEAQ (reference sequence). CDR3 bases: TGTGCCAGCAGCCGGGGAGGTGGGAAGACCCAGTACTTC. Amino acid sequence: CASSRGGGKTQYF. Complete variable domain (other parts from reference TRBV7-7 and TRBJ2-5): GAGVSQSPRYKVTKRGQDVTLRCDPISSHATLYWYQQALGQGPEFLTYFNYEAQPDKSGLPSDRFSAERPEGSISTLTIQRTEQRDSAMYRCASSRGGGKTQYFGPGTRLLVL.

The chain employs TRBV10-3 and TRBJ2-5; D unresolved. V lost 2 bases to trimming and J lost 5 bases, with 6 bases between them. Per the germline V gene, CDR1 is ENHRY and CDR2 is SYGVKD. CDR3 length: 12 residues. The CDR3 region is CAISEGLETQYF. The CDR3 DNA reads as TGTGCCATCAGTGAGGGCTTGGAGACCCAGTACTTC.

The rearrangement uses TRBV24-1 and TRBJ1-5; D possibly corresponds to TRBD1 (5 bases). Deletions cut 7 bases from V and 0 bases from J, with 12 bases between. This CDR3 spans 15 amino acids. Germline assignment: CDR1 KGHDR and CDR2 SFDVKD. This CDR3 is CATRGAGDSNQPQHF. DNA of the CDR3: TGTGCCACCAGAGGGGCGGGAGATAGCAATCAGCCCCAGCATTTT.

The sample holds a few counts of this clone. The rearrangement uses TRBV19 and TRBJ1-5, with D possibly being TRBD1 (5 bases). CDR1 and CDR2 from the germline V gene are LNHDA and SQIVND (reference sequence). The V end lost 5 bases, the J end lost 3 bases, and 14 bases lay between the germline ends. CDR3 length: 15 residues. The CDR3 DNA sequence: TGTGCCAGTAGTCGGGGTGGGGGACTCAATCAGCCCCAGCATTTT. Translating gives CASSRGGGLNQPQHF.

This rearrangement joins TRBV24-1 to TRBJ2-2, with D uncertain. The CDR3 is 14 amino acids. Germline-derived CDR1 and CDR2 are KGHDR and SFDVKD. V gave up 3 bases and J gave up 3 bases, with 7 bases separating them. CDR3 sequence (DNA): TGTGCCACCAGTGATGACGTGGACACCGGGGAGCTGTTTTTT. This sequence encodes CATSDDVDTGELFF.

The chain joins TRBV2 to TRBJ1-1, with 7 bases that match TRBD1. J gave up 0 bases and V 5 bases, and 3 bases lay outside the gene matches. CDR1 is SNHLY, CDR2 FYNNEI, per germline. This CDR3 has 14 amino acids. The DNA of the CDR3 is TGTGCCAGCAGTAACGACAGGGTGAACACTGAAGCTTTCTTT. The encoded protein is CASSNDRVNTEAFF.

This clone was seen a single time. The chain combines TRBV25-1 with TRBJ2-1; 11 bases match TRBD2. V dropped 4 bases and J dropped 4; count of bases not matched to a gene: 6. CDR1 is MGHDK and CDR2 is SYGVNS in the germline V gene. This CDR3 is 16 amino acids long. The chain's CDR3 is CASSVLLAGAYNEQFF. For the CDR3, the DNA is TGTGCCAGCAGTGTCCTACTAGCGGGGGCGTACAATGAGCAGTTCTTC.

This rearrangement joins TRBV4-1 to TRBJ1-2; 9 bases match TRBD1. The V segment lost 2 bases and the J segment 8 bases; nucleotides outside the gene matches: 24. Germline V gene sequence: CDR1 MGHRA, CDR2 YSYEKL. This CDR3 region has 20 residues. DNA of the CDR3: TGCGCCAGCAGCCAACGGCCACCTCCGGGACAGGGTGAGAAAAGCGGGGGCTACACCTTC. This gives the protein CASSQRPPPGQGEKSGGYTF.

This sequence joins TRBV11-2 and TRBJ2-1; D is uncertain. Germline lookup yields CDR1 SGHAT and CDR2 FQNNGV. This CDR3 is built from 12 residues. V was clipped by 1 base and J by 6 bases, with 4 bases between them. CDR3: CASSLAGNEQFF. For the CDR3, the DNA is TGTGCCAGCAGCTTAGCCGGCAATGAGCAGTTCTTC.

The chain carries TRBV7-9 and TRBJ2-5; D gene unclear. CDR1 is SEHNR, CDR2 FQNEAQ, per germline (reference sequence). This CDR3 is 13 amino acids long. Trimming stripped 3 bases from V and 2 bases from J, with 7 bases between. CDR3 sequence reads: CASSLASQETQYF. CDR3 nucleotides: TGTGCCAGCAGCTTGGCGTCACAAGAGACCCAGTACTTC. The full variable domain, its missing parts supplied by reference TRBV7-9 and TRBJ2-5, is DTGVSQNPRHKITKRGQNVTFRCDPISEHNRLYWYRQTLGQGPEFLTYFQNEAQLEKSRLLSDRFSAERPKGSFSTLEIQRTEQGDSAMYLCASSLASQETQYFGPGTRLLVL.

The rearrangement uses TRBV7-2 and TRBJ2-4; 7 bases agree with TRBD1. V shed 4 bases, J shed 7 bases, and the junction held 4 bases outside the gene matches. CDR3 length: 13 amino acids. Per the germline V gene, CDR1 is SGHTA and CDR2 is FQGNSA. The CDR3 coding sequence is TGTGCCAGCAGCTCAGGCAGGGGGAACATTCAGTACTTC. Amino acid sequence: CASSSGRGNIQYF.

The chain links TRBV7-9 to TRBJ2-5; D is undetermined. V lost 5 bases, J lost 5 bases, and 9 bases lay in between. The CDR3 consists of 12 residues. Germline lookup yields CDR1 SEHNR and CDR2 FQNEAQ (reference sequence). CDR3 sequence: CASSPLAETQYF. CDR3 coding DNA: TGTGCCAGCAGCCCCCTTGCGGAGACCCAGTACTTC. The complete variable domain, with remaining parts taken from reference TRBV7-9 and TRBJ2-5, reads DTGVSQNPRHKITKRGQNVTFRCDPISEHNRLYWYRQTLGQGPEFLTYFQNEAQLEKSRLLSDRFSAERPKGSFSTLEIQRTEQGDSAMYLCASSPLAETQYFGPGTRLLVL.

V usage is TRBV9 and J usage is TRBJ2-4; D uncertain. Deletions cut 4 bases from V and 0 bases from J, with 8 bases between. In germline, CDR1 is SGDLS, CDR2 YYNGEE. CDR3 length equals 14 residues. CDR3 amino acids: CASSPSQAKNIQYF. DNA of the CDR3: TGTGCCAGCAGCCCCTCACAAGCCAAAAACATTCAGTACTTC. The full variable domain, in which reference TRBV9 and TRBJ2-4 provide the parts outside the CDR3, is DSGVTQTPKHLITATGQRVTLRCSPRSGDLSVYWYQQSLDQGLQFLIQYYNGEERAKGNILERFSAQQFPDLHSELNLSSLELGDSALYFCASSPSQAKNIQYFGAGTRLSVL.

This clone was detected once. The chain recombines TRBV4-2 with TRBJ2-1; 11 bases are a match to TRBD2. The CDR3 runs 16 residues. With V trimmed by 5 bases and J by 6 bases, 9 bases remained unmatched. Germline V CDR1 and CDR2: LGHNA, YNFKEQ. CDR3: CASSWATSGGTNEQFF. The CDR3, as DNA: TGTGCCAGCAGCTGGGCCACTAGCGGGGGAACCAATGAGCAGTTCTTC.

The V gene is TRBV5-8, the J gene TRBJ2-3, with D possibly being TRBD2 (6 bases). Trimming removed 7 bases from V and 2 bases from J, with 14 bases in between. Germline V gene sequence: CDR1 SGHTS, CDR2 YDEGEE. The CDR3 is made up of 14 amino acids. The CDR3 nucleotides read TGTGCCAGCCCCTCGGCGGGGCCCACAGATACGCAGTATTTT. Amino acids: CASPSAGPTDTQYF.